The next 29 T cell receptor beta chains were all read from a single sample in a study of neoadjuvant nivolumab and ipilimumab in lung cancer. The data were produced by immunoSEQ multiplex PCR, yet TCRdb's version contains in-frame clones alone and is incomplete. In the table there are tens of thousands of clones, around 82% of which are singletons. This specimen was peripheral blood, taken before neoadjuvant nivolumab, alone or with ipilimumab. The receptors shown here come from an adult with non-small cell lung cancer.

In this sample, this clone turned up once. This chain joins TRBV6-5 and TRBJ2-3; no reliable D call. Trimming removed 2 bases at V and 2 bases at J, with 5 bases between. The germline V gene encodes CDR1 MNHEY and CDR2 SVGAGI. The CDR3 contains 13 residues. Here the CDR3 reads CASSYHNTDTQYF. DNA of the CDR3: TGTGCCAGCAGTTACCATAACACAGATACGCAGTATTTT.

J is TRBJ1-1 and V is TRBV18; D is unclear. CDR1 and CDR2 (germline): KGHSH, LQKENI. V gave up 2 bases and J gave up 2 bases, with 12 bases separating them. The CDR3 runs 15 residues. The CDR3 spells CASSPLVTGNTEAFF. For the CDR3, the DNA is TGTGCCAGCTCACCATTAGTAACGGGCAACACTGAAGCTTTCTTT.

The chain links TRBV18 to TRBJ2-5; D is perhaps TRBD2 (6 bases). Trimming took off 2 bases at V and 7 bases at J, with 11 bases between the two ends. Germline V CDR1 and CDR2: KGHSH, LQKENI. This CDR3 has 13 residues. The CDR3 sequence is CASSPTWEATQYF. CDR3 sequence (DNA): TGTGCCAGCTCACCAACCTGGGAGGCGACCCAGTACTTC. Full variable domain (outside the CDR3, taken from reference TRBV18 and TRBJ2-5): NAGVMQNPRHLVRRRGQEARLRCSPMKGHSHVYWYRQLPEEGLKFMVYLQKENIIDESGMPKERFSAEFPKEGPSILRIQQVVRGDSAAYFCASSPTWEATQYFGPGTRLLVL.

The chain recombines TRBV29-1 with TRBJ1-1; 7 nucleotides match TRBD1. J lost 2 bases, V lost 7 bases, and 7 bases had no gene match. The CDR3 runs 13 residues. In germline, CDR1 is SQVTM, CDR2 ANQGSEA. The CDR3 DNA sequence: TGCAGCGGCATAGGGACAGCTAACACTGAAGCTTTCTTT. Amino acid sequence: CSGIGTANTEAFF.

J is TRBJ2-5 and V is TRBV7-3; possibly TRBD2 for D (6 bases). The CDR3 is made up of 17 amino acids. Trimming stripped 0 bases from V and 5 bases from J, with 19 bases between. The germline V gene has CDR1 SGHTA and CDR2 FQGTGA. This CDR3 is CASSLTPWGGSGETQYF. In DNA, the CDR3 is TGTGCCAGCAGCTTAACCCCCTGGGGAGGCTCTGGGGAGACCCAGTACTTC.

This chain links TRBV29-1 with TRBJ2-7, with 9 positions matching TRBD2. V shed 4 bases, J shed 7 bases, and the junction held 11 bases outside the gene matches. Germline V gene lookup returns CDR1 SQVTM and CDR2 ANQGSEA. This CDR3 is built from 14 residues. CDR3: CSVVLAGRLWEQYF. The CDR3 bases are TGCAGCGTTGTTCTAGCGGGAAGACTCTGGGAGCAGTACTTC.

This chain joins TRBV11-2 and TRBJ1-2; D perhaps matches TRBD1 (6 bases). The V and J ends lost 0 bases and 4 bases respectively, with 18 bases between them. CDR1 and CDR2 from the germline V gene are SGHAT and FQNNGV. The CDR3 is made up of 17 amino acids. The CDR3 loop reads CASSLDLTDSLFYGYTF. CDR3 in DNA: TGTGCCAGCAGCTTAGATTTAACGGACAGCTTGTTCTATGGCTACACCTTC.

The V gene is TRBV7-2, the J gene TRBJ1-5, with D possibly TRBD1 on 5 matching bases. Germline-derived CDR1 and CDR2 are SGHTA and FQGNSA. The V gene lost 3 bases and the J gene lost 4 bases, with 16 bases spanning the gap. The CDR3 length is 16 residues. CDR3 sequence reads: CASSFPVGEGNQPQHF. CDR3 DNA: TGTGCCAGCAGCTTCCCGGTCGGAGAGGGGAATCAGCCCCAGCATTTT. Together with reference TRBV7-2 and TRBJ1-5, the CDR3 gives the full variable domain: GAGVSQSPSNKVTEKGKDVELRCDPISGHTALYWYRQSLGQGLEFLIYFQGNSAPDKSGLPSDRFSAERTGGSVSTLTIQRTQQEDSAVYLCASSFPVGEGNQPQHFGDGTRLSIL.

This clone was found a few times. The chain joins TRBV7-2 to TRBJ2-1, with D unclear. This CDR3 has 13 amino acids. V gave up 5 bases and J gave up 8 bases, with 13 bases separating them. Germline CDR1 reads SGHTA; CDR2 reads FQGNSA. CDR3 nucleotides: TGTGCCAGCAGCCGGAACTGGCCACATGAGCAGTTCTTC. Encoded protein: CASSRNWPHEQFF.

The chain employs TRBV5-1 and TRBJ2-7, with D hard to call. The CDR3 loop spans 12 amino acids. Germline assignment: CDR1 SGHRS and CDR2 YFSETQ. Trimming took off 3 bases at V and 0 bases at J, with 4 bases between the two ends. As DNA, the CDR3 is TGCGCCAGCAGCTGGAACTCCTACGAGCAGTACTTC. Translated, it gives CASSWNSYEQYF.

J is TRBJ1-2 and V is TRBV5-5; 12 positions agree with TRBD1. With 4 bases clipped from V and 8 bases from J, the junction kept 15 bases outside the gene matches. Germline CDR1 SGHKS, CDR2 YYEKEE (reference sequence). CDR3 length: 17 residues. CDR3 nucleotides: TGTGCCAGCAGCGCGGGACAGGGGGCCTCTTCCCTCCTCGGCTACACCTTC. Translated: CASSAGQGASSLLGYTF.

In its sample, this clone was seen a few times. The chain uses TRBV6-6 and TRBJ2-7; 7 bases line up with TRBD2. Germline values: CDR1 MNHNY, CDR2 SVGAGI (reference sequence). J lost 4 bases, V lost 10 bases, and 19 bases had no gene match. This CDR3 contains 16 residues. The CDR3 loop is CATLIGVAGVKYEQYF. CDR3 coding DNA: TGTGCCACCTTAATCGGAGTAGCGGGCGTTAAGTACGAGCAGTACTTC.

V usage is TRBV7-9 and J usage is TRBJ1-2; D unclear. Germline V gene data show CDR1 as SEHNR and CDR2 as FQNEAQ (reference sequence). This CDR3 is built from 14 residues. Trimming took 1 base from V and 0 from J, leaving 6 bases between them. CDR3 sequence (DNA): TGTGCCAGCAGCTTAGACGGTACTAACTATGGCTACACCTTC. It codes for CASSLDGTNYGYTF.

The chain has TRBV4-2 and TRBJ2-7; 13 bases fit TRBD2. V lost 0 bases, J lost 6 bases, and 5 bases stayed unmatched. The V gene's germline CDR1 is LGHNA and CDR2 YNFKEQ. The CDR3 spans 16 residues. CDR3 sequence reads: CASSQEGTSGKGEQYF. The DNA of the CDR3 is TGTGCCAGCAGCCAAGAAGGGACTAGCGGGAAGGGCGAGCAGTACTTC.

V gene TRBV30 combines with J gene TRBJ2-7, with 10 bases identical to TRBD1. The junction had 8 bases not matched to a gene; V was cut back by 0 bases and J by 9 bases. Germline-derived CDR1 and CDR2 are GTSNPN and SVGIG (reference sequence). This CDR3 comprises 14 residues. CDR3 in DNA: TGTGCCTGGAGTGTCTGGACAGGGGGAAGCAGGCAGTACTTC. Amino acid sequence: CAWSVWTGGSRQYF.

This rearrangement joins TRBV7-9 to TRBJ1-1; D is ambiguous. The CDR3 sequence is 14 residues long. V was trimmed by 1 base and J by 0 bases, leaving 6 bases between them. Germline values: CDR1 SEHNR, CDR2 FQNEAQ (reference sequence). The CDR3 protein is CASSLVSVNTEAFF. The CDR3 nucleotides are TGTGCCAGCAGCTTAGTTTCAGTGAACACTGAAGCTTTCTTT.

The chain uses TRBV7-9 and TRBJ2-1; either TRBD1 or TRBD2 may fit D (6 bases each). Deletions cut 11 bases from V and 7 bases from J, with 18 bases between. This CDR3 is 13 amino acids long. Germline CDR1 SEHNR, CDR2 FQNEAQ (reference sequence). CDR3 in DNA: TGTGCCGGACCGCCCGGGGGCATGAATGAGCAGTTCTTC. Protein: CAGPPGGMNEQFF. Complete variable domain (other parts from reference TRBV7-9 and TRBJ2-1): DTGVSQNPRHKITKRGQNVTFRCDPISEHNRLYWYRQTLGQGPEFLTYFQNEAQLEKSRLLSDRFSAERPKGSFSTLEIQRTEQGDSAMYLCAGPPGGMNEQFFGPGTRLTVL.

This rearrangement joins TRBV30 to TRBJ2-1, with D possibly being TRBD1 (5 bases). Looked up from germline, CDR1 is GTSNPN and CDR2 is SVGIG (reference sequence). CDR3 length: 12 residues. V was shortened by 3 bases and J by 7 bases, with 10 bases between the two germline ends. The CDR3 nucleotides are TGTGCCTGGAGGGGCCAGGGTAATGAGCAGTTCTTC. It specifies CAWRGQGNEQFF. Using reference TRBV30 and TRBJ2-1 for the parts outside the CDR3, the full variable domain is SQTIHQWPATLVQPVGSPLSLECTVEGTSNPNLYWYRQAAGRGLQLLFYSVGIGQISSEVPQNLSASRPQDRQFILSSKKLLLSDSGFYLCAWRGQGNEQFFGPGTRLTVL.

The rearrangement joins TRBV6-5 to TRBJ1-2; weak D call: TRBD1 (5 bases). The CDR3 is 14 amino acids. Germline V CDR1 and CDR2: MNHEY, SVGAGI. Trimming stripped 7 bases from V and 3 bases from J, with 15 bases between. CDR3 in DNA: TGTGCCAGCACTCCTCTCGGGGGTTACTATGGCTACACCTTC. Translation gives CASTPLGGYYGYTF.

A single count supports this clone. CDR3 residues: CATRPNSDYGYTF. The CDR3 DNA follows: TGCGCCACCCGACCAAATTCCGACTATGGCTACACCTTC. The J gene is TRBJ1-2, the V gene TRBV5-1, with unresolved D. Trimming stripped 9 bases from V and 3 bases from J, with 15 bases between. CDR3 size: 13 residues. The germline CDR1 and CDR2 sequences are SGHRS and YFSETQ.

The chain employs TRBV18 and TRBJ1-1; D remains unclear. The CDR3 spans 14 residues. The germline V gene has CDR1 KGHSH and CDR2 LQKENI. V lost 3 bases to trimming and J lost 2 bases, with 10 bases between them. CDR3 sequence reads: CASSPLGPNTEAFF. Written as DNA, the CDR3 is TGTGCCAGCTCACCCCTCGGCCCCAACACTGAAGCTTTCTTT.

About this clone: This specimen includes other DNA sequences encoding the same CDR3. The chain links TRBV18 to TRBJ1-2; perhaps TRBD1 as D (5 bases). The V and J ends lost 2 bases and 2 bases respectively, with 6 bases between them. This CDR3 is built from 13 residues. Looked up from germline, CDR1 is KGHSH and CDR2 is LQKENI. For the CDR3, the DNA is TGTGCCAGCTCACCAGGGGCCAACTATGGCTACACCTTC. Translated, it gives CASSPGANYGYTF.

The chain has TRBV18 and TRBJ1-1, with D maybe TRBD1 (5 bases). This CDR3 has 14 amino acids. CDR1 and CDR2 (germline): KGHSH, LQKENI. V was trimmed by 4 bases and J by 0 bases, leaving 9 bases between them. CDR3 in DNA: TGTGCCAGCTCACAGGGGAGTATGAACACTGAAGCTTTCTTT. This codes for CASSQGSMNTEAFF.

The chain combines TRBV5-1 with TRBJ1-3, with a possible D match to TRBD1 (6 bases). Trimming took off 2 bases at V and 3 bases at J, with 12 bases between the two ends. The CDR3 runs 15 residues. Per the germline V gene, CDR1 is SGHRS and CDR2 is YFSETQ. The CDR3 here is CASSLTAGVGNTIYF. In DNA form, the CDR3 reads TGCGCCAGCAGCTTAACCGCAGGGGTTGGAAACACCATATATTTT. The variable domain in full, with the rest retrieved from reference TRBV5-1 and TRBJ1-3, is KAGVTQTPRYLIKTRGQQVTLSCSPISGHRSVSWYQQTPGQGLQFLFEYFSETQRNKGNFPGRFSGRQFSNSRSEMNVSTLELGDSALYLCASSLTAGVGNTIYFGEGSWLTVV.

The rearrangement links TRBV5-4 to TRBJ1-3; D remains ambiguous. The ends were cut back, 0 bases at V and 4 bases at J, with 8 bases in the middle. Germline V lookup: CDR1 SGHNT, CDR2 YYREEE (reference sequence). The CDR3 is 14 amino acids. The CDR3 nucleotides are TGTGCCAGCAGCTTGGTAGGTCCCGGAAACACCATATATTTT. Protein sequence: CASSLVGPGNTIYF.

The V and J genes are TRBV6-1 and TRBJ2-7; D is tentatively TRBD1 or TRBD2 (5 bases each). Trimming took 1 base from V and 3 from J, leaving 10 bases between them. CDR3 length: 14 residues. From germline, CDR1 is MNHNS and CDR2 SASEGT. In DNA, the CDR3 is TGTGCCAGCAGTGAAGGGGGGATAGACTACGAGCAGTACTTC. Encoded protein: CASSEGGIDYEQYF.

This clone was seen a single time. The CDR3 nucleotides read TGTGCCAGCAGCTTAGCATTGGCAGGGGAGGGCTACACCTTC. It translates to CASSLALAGEGYTF. The chain has TRBV7-2 and TRBJ1-2, with a weak D call TRBD1 (6 bases). This CDR3 comprises 14 residues. Germline V lookup: CDR1 SGHTA, CDR2 FQGNSA. Trimming removed 0 bases at V and 8 bases at J, with 13 bases between.

The V call is TRBV7-3, the J call TRBJ2-1; 9 bases fit TRBD2. V trimming: 1 base; J trimming: 6 bases; junction bases outside the gene matches: 10. The CDR3 is 17 residues long. Germline lookup yields CDR1 SGHTA and CDR2 FQGTGA. The CDR3 reads CASSLRAGGPMGNEQFF. In DNA form, the CDR3 reads TGTGCCAGCAGCTTAAGAGCGGGAGGCCCCATGGGCAATGAGCAGTTCTTC.

The rearrangement joins TRBV9 to TRBJ2-5, with D possibly TRBD2 on 5 matching bases. The length of the CDR3 is 14 residues. The germline V gene has CDR1 SGDLS and CDR2 YYNGEE. V shed 3 bases and J shed 10 bases, with 19 bases lying between them. This chain's CDR3 is CASSATQLEGDQYF. CDR3 DNA sequence: TGTGCCAGCAGCGCGACCCAACTAGAAGGAGACCAGTACTTC.